This T cell receptor beta chain is drawn from a study of T cells in Graves' hyperthyroidism and ophthalmopathy. For the study at large: At initial diagnosis, before any treatment had begun, peripheral blood was obtained. The study's findings and limits: For ophthalmopathy, model prediction preceded onset by a median approximately 6 months.

This clonotype appeared a few times. Its antigen is not known. PBMCs were derived from approximately 10 ml fresh peripheral blood. There were TCR beta CDR3 regions amplified from RNA transcripts. First-round RT-PCR of the TCR CDR3 relied on the HTBI primer set. TCRdb processed the multiplex PCR reads anew with MiXCR; each CDR3 protein has one entry. The repertoire holds 350,000 to 450,000 distinct CDR3 sequences, with more than 12% as singletons. Germline V gene sequence: CDR1 MNHNS, CDR2 SASEGT. Trimming removed 5 bases at V and 9 bases at J, with 17 bases between. The CDR3 is 15 residues long. The sequence came from a man aged 45-60 years with Graves' ophthalmopathy. Sequencing was performed on blood. The chain carries TRBV6-1 and TRBJ1-6; D is ambiguous. Here the CDR3 DNA reads TGTGCCAGCAGTTTCAGCTCTACGGAACGTTCACCCCTCCACTTT. Its protein is CASSFSSTERSPLHF.